This entry features one TCR beta chain sequence. No antigen is known for it. Profiled with immunoSEQ multiplex PCR; TCRdb holds only in-frame clones, not every one. The sample shows a few hundred thousand clones, nearly 90% of them seen only once. Separation from the 666-subject first cohort characterized the roughly 120-subject validation cohort, to which the donors belonged. These data come from a study of cytomegalovirus exposure and HLA in healthy donors. The trim removed 8 bases at V and 7 bases at J, leaving 10 bases unmatched. This CDR3 has 14 residues. CDR1 SGHVS and CDR2 FQNEAQ come from the germline V gene. Study-wide results and caveats: The authors enumerated over 150 TCR beta chains as linked to cytomegalovirus. According to a subsequent analysis, TCR clusters identified in the first cohort showed a tendency to co-occur across the 100 to 150 validation repertoires. In vitro work confirmed that a few CMV-associated chains recognize CMV antigens.

What was sequenced was PBMCs. This sequence joins TRBV7-8 and TRBJ2-2; 7 bases fit TRBD1. The sequence came from a woman under 30 in good health and CMV-seronegative. The CDR3 is CASLTGWDSGELFF. The CDR3 coding sequence is TGTGCCAGCTTAACGGGGTGGGACAGCGGGGAGCTGTTTTTT.